This TCR beta chain was retrieved from a study of CD8 T cells in ankylosing spondylitis. There are 17 residues in the CDR3. Germline assignment: CDR1 SEHNR and CDR2 FQNEAQ (reference sequence). V was trimmed by 3 bases and J by 6 bases, leaving 21 bases between them. TCRdb re-derived calls from the 5' RACE reads in MiXCR, one entry per CDR3 protein. The table shows roughly 240,000 distinct CDR3 sequences, with 8% to 10% occurring only once. The chain links TRBV7-9 to TRBJ2-1, with TRBD2 as a possible D gene (5 bases). The clonotype originates from a female donor with ankylosing spondylitis or in good health (not recorded which). The specimen sequenced was blood, either unsorted or a sorted T cell fraction (not recorded which). For the CDR3, the DNA is TGTGCCAGCAGCTTGCTCGAGGGAGAGGTCCGGGGCAATGAGCAGTTCTTC. This sequence encodes CASSLLEGEVRGNEQFF.